This T cell receptor (beta chain) came from a study of cytotoxic CD8 clonotypes in ibrutinib-treated CLL. Only in-frame clones appear in the TCRdb table, and some are missing; sequencing was by immunoSEQ multiplex PCR. Here the sample spans hundreds of thousands of clones, roughly 70% being singletons. This CDR3 region has 11 residues. CDR1 and CDR2 (germline): MNHEY, SMNVEV (reference sequence). Trimming removed 8 bases at V and 4 bases at J, with 9 bases between. The starting material was PBMCs, obtained after 24 months of ibrutinib treatment. V usage is TRBV27 and J usage is TRBJ2-7; D gene unclear. This receptor was obtained from a human donor with chronic lymphocytic leukemia. CDR3 sequence reads: CASSWAYEQYF. CDR3 sequence (DNA): TGTGCCAGCTCGTGGGCTTACGAGCAGTACTTC.